This is a list of T cell receptor beta chains from one sample in a study of blood T cell repertoires in COVID-19. Data came from immunoSEQ multiplex PCR; TCRdb stores just in-frame clones and leaves some out. The sample has 150,000 or so clones; around 89% are singletons. The material sequenced was peripheral blood. Every receptor here comes from a man aged 18 to 30 with COVID-19, enrolled during active disease. The CDR3 runs from the conserved cysteine through the conserved F or W. A D gene is named only where the DNA matches it firmly. Expanded clones get a size class; other rows say once, few or many, or leave the size out.

clone_size	d_call	v_call	j_call	cdr3_length	cdr3_aa	cdr3_nt
.	TRBD1	TRBV13	TRBJ2-5	15	CASSLEGQGQETQYF	TGTGCCAGCAGCTTGGAGGGACAGGGTCAAGAGACCCAGTACTTC
.	.	TRBV9	TRBJ1-3	16	CASSVEVTGSGNTIYF	TGTGCCAGCAGCGTAGAGGTCACGGGCTCTGGAAACACCATATATTTT
once	.	TRBV28	TRBJ1-5	17	CASSLTSSGERDQPQHF	TGTGCCAGCAGTCTAACATCGTCAGGGGAGAGGGATCAGCCCCAGCATTTT
once	TRBD1	TRBV5-4	TRBJ2-5	14	CASKPGTAQETQYF	TGTGCCAGCAAACCAGGGACAGCCCAAGAGACCCAGTACTTC
.	TRBD1	TRBV24-1	TRBJ1-2	17	CATSDSGTGKPKDGYTF	TGTGCCACCAGTGATTCCGGGACAGGGAAACCCAAGGATGGCTACACCTTC
.	.	TRBV27	TRBJ2-5	13	CASSFTGWETQYF	TGTGCCAGCAGCTTTACTGGTTGGGAGACCCAGTACTTC
once	TRBD1	TRBV2	TRBJ1-2	14	CATKTWDRNYGYTF	TGTGCCACCAAGACCTGGGACAGAAACTATGGCTACACCTTC
.	.	TRBV28	TRBJ1-5	15	CASSLYPGITQPQHF	TGTGCCAGCAGTTTATATCCGGGTATCACTCAGCCCCAGCATTTT
.	.	TRBV27	TRBJ2-1	15	CASSQSPARYNEQFF	TGTGCCAGCAGCCAATCGCCAGCCAGGTACAATGAGCAGTTCTTC
.	TRBD2	TRBV27	TRBJ2-1	15	CASSFRRLAGDEQFF	TGTGCCAGCAGTTTTCGTCGGCTAGCGGGCGATGAGCAGTTCTTC
.	.	TRBV5-1	TRBJ2-1	14	CASSPTTSHNEQFF	TGCGCCAGCAGCCCGACTACTTCCCACAATGAGCAGTTCTTC
few	TRBD2	TRBV19	TRBJ2-1	16	CASKTRTRRPDNEQFF	TGTGCCAGTAAGACTAGGACTAGACGTCCGGACAATGAGCAGTTCTTC
.	TRBD1	TRBV7-8	TRBJ2-1	15	CASSPPDRDVDEQFF	TGTGCCAGCAGCCCCCCGGACAGGGATGTGGATGAGCAGTTCTTC
once	.	TRBV11-2	TRBJ2-2	16	CASSHSQGSNTGELFF	TGTGCCAGCAGCCACAGTCAGGGGTCGAACACCGGGGAGCTGTTTTTT
.	.	TRBV29-1	TRBJ2-7	12	CSVYGSSYEQYF	TGCAGCGTTTACGGGAGCTCCTACGAGCAGTACTTC
.	TRBD2	TRBV7-6	TRBJ2-1	14	CASSTPTSGNEQFF	TGTGCCAGCAGTACACCGACTAGCGGGAATGAGCAGTTCTTC
once	.	TRBV5-8	TRBJ1-4	14	CASSFRRVNEKLFF	TGTGCCAGCAGCTTTCGACGGGTTAATGAAAAACTGTTTTTT
.	.	TRBV5-6	TRBJ1-2	15	CASSGGHSGLGGYTF	TGTGCCAGCAGCGGCGGACACTCAGGGTTGGGTGGCTACACCTTC
.	TRBD2	TRBV9	TRBJ2-1	16	CASSVAPAGGPSEQFF	TGTGCCAGCAGCGTAGCTCCAGCGGGAGGGCCTAGTGAGCAGTTCTTC
.	TRBD1	TRBV10-3	TRBJ1-3	16	CAISAATGEAGNTIYF	TGTGCCATCAGTGCGGCGACAGGGGAAGCCGGAAACACCATATATTTT
.	TRBD1	TRBV2	TRBJ2-5	14	CASKFETGEETQYF	TGTGCCAGCAAGTTCGAGACAGGGGAAGAGACCCAGTACTTC
.	TRBD2	TRBV30	TRBJ2-7	14	CAWSEKLAIYEQYF	TGTGCCTGGAGCGAAAAACTAGCGATCTACGAGCAGTACTTC
.	TRBD2	TRBV28	TRBJ2-1	12	CASSPIGTKQFF	TGTGCCAGCAGCCCAATCGGGACTAAGCAGTTCTTC
.	.	TRBV5-6	TRBJ2-7	18	CASSFSPRGLAGPYEQYF	TGTGCCAGCAGCTTTAGTCCCAGGGGGCTAGCGGGACCATACGAGCAGTACTTC
.	.	TRBV6-5	TRBJ2-7	12	CASIGGSYEQYF	TGTGCCAGCATAGGGGGTTCCTACGAGCAGTACTTC
.	TRBD1	TRBV27	TRBJ1-1	15	CASSLRQGVNTEAFF	TGTGCCAGCAGTCTCCGACAGGGAGTGAACACTGAAGCTTTCTTT
.	TRBD1	TRBV4-1	TRBJ2-2	16	CASSLRGQGNTGELFF	TGCGCCAGCAGCCTTCGGGGACAGGGGAACACCGGGGAGCTGTTTTTT
once	.	TRBV7-9	TRBJ1-6	18	CASSLPGVRGSYNSPLHF	TGTGCCAGCAGCTTACCAGGGGTGCGTGGCTCCTATAATTCACCCCTCCACTTT
.	TRBD2	TRBV27	TRBJ2-7	15	CASRKLAGATYEQYF	TGTGCCAGCAGGAAACTAGCGGGTGCCACCTACGAGCAGTACTTC
.	.	TRBV18	TRBJ1-2	14	CATTGLLDNYGYTF	TGTGCCACCACAGGCCTCCTTGATAACTATGGCTACACCTTC
.	TRBD1	TRBV15	TRBJ2-7	15	CATSRRQGAAYEQYF	TGTGCCACCAGCAGAAGGCAGGGGGCAGCCTACGAGCAGTACTTC
.	.	TRBV18	TRBJ1-5	14	CASSPLPVDQPQHF	TGTGCCAGCTCACCACTCCCGGTGGATCAGCCCCAGCATTTT
.	.	TRBV5-6	TRBJ1-6	15	CASSLDPGYNSPLHF	TGTGCCAGCAGCTTGGATCCCGGTTATAATTCACCCCTCCACTTT
.	.	TRBV29-1	TRBJ1-2	11	CSVFLGGGYTF	TGCAGCGTTTTCCTTGGCGGTGGCTACACCTTC
few	.	TRBV2	TRBJ1-2	17	CASSVSGWAGSNYGYTF	TGTGCCAGCAGTGTATCCGGTTGGGCGGGATCTAACTATGGCTACACCTTC
.	.	TRBV9	TRBJ2-1	15	CASSVRGESYNEQFF	TGTGCCAGCAGCGTACGCGGGGAATCTTACAATGAGCAGTTCTTC
.	.	TRBV6-2/TRBV6-3	TRBJ2-1	14	CASSYLGANNEQFF	TGTGCCAGCAGTTACTTAGGGGCCAACAATGAGCAGTTCTTC
once	.	TRBV10-2	TRBJ2-7	13	CASSEFIQGEQYF	TGCGCCAGCAGTGAGTTCATACAGGGAGAGCAGTACTTC
.	.	TRBV12-3/TRBV12-4	TRBJ1-1	13	CASSRHLGTEAFF	TGTGCCAGCAGCCGACACCTGGGCACTGAAGCTTTCTTT
.	TRBD2	TRBV5-4	TRBJ2-7	14	CASRIAGGHPEQYF	TGTGCCAGCAGGATAGCGGGAGGGCACCCGGAGCAGTACTTC
.	TRBD1	TRBV24-1	TRBJ2-5	15	CATDSGRGFQETQYF	TGTGCCACCGACTCGGGCAGGGGGTTCCAAGAGACCCAGTACTTC
.	.	TRBV3-1/TRBV3-2	TRBJ2-1	14	CASSRLGQYNEQFF	TGTGCCAGCAGCCGACTCGGACAGTACAATGAGCAGTTCTTC
.	TRBD1	TRBV30	TRBJ1-2	17	CAWSTGTGVWWNYGYTF	TGTGCCTGGAGTACCGGGACAGGAGTTTGGTGGAACTATGGCTACACCTTC
.	.	TRBV11-2	TRBJ2-3	16	CASTPSPGGWSDTQYF	TGTGCCAGCACCCCCTCTCCAGGGGGGTGGTCGGATACGCAGTATTTT
.	.	TRBV6-2/TRBV6-3	TRBJ1-1	14	CASSLLEGGTEAFF	TGTGCCAGCAGTTTGCTAGAGGGAGGTACTGAAGCTTTCTTT
.	.	TRBV7-9	TRBJ1-1	12	CASSLSGTEAFF	TGTGCCAGCAGCTTATCGGGCACTGAAGCTTTCTTT
.	TRBD1	TRBV30	TRBJ2-7	16	CAWSEQTGTGAYEQYF	TGTGCCTGGAGCGAACAAACCGGGACAGGGGCCTACGAGCAGTACTTC
.	.	TRBV9	TRBJ2-1	17	CASSVGQTLLSYNEQFF	TGTGCCAGCAGCGTAGGACAGACCCTACTCTCCTACAATGAGCAGTTCTTC
.	TRBD1	TRBV6-1	TRBJ1-5	15	CASSEGTGGYQPQHF	TGTGCCAGCAGTGAAGGGACAGGGGGATACCAGCCCCAGCATTTT
.	.	TRBV18	TRBJ1-1	13	CASSPGEDTEAFF	TGTGCCAGCTCACCAGGGGAGGACACTGAAGCTTTCTTT
.	TRBD1	TRBV3-1/TRBV3-2	TRBJ1-2	15	CASSQGTGPPYGYTF	TGTGCCAGCAGCCAGGGGACAGGACCCCCCTATGGCTACACCTTC
once	TRBD1	TRBV18	TRBJ2-2	16	CASSPLKGADTGELFF	TGTGCCAGCTCACCATTGAAGGGGGCGGACACCGGGGAGCTGTTTTTT
.	.	TRBV28	TRBJ2-2	14	CASSLRGGTGELFF	TGTGCCAGCAGTTTACGGGGTGGCACCGGGGAGCTGTTTTTT
.	TRBD2	TRBV20-1	TRBJ2-7	11	CSARRLAAQYF	TGCAGTGCTAGACGACTAGCTGCGCAGTACTTC
.	TRBD1	TRBV10-3	TRBJ2-7	13	CAISGTGSYEQYF	TGTGCCATCAGTGGGACAGGGTCCTACGAGCAGTACTTC
.	.	TRBV19	TRBJ2-5	16	CASSSPPGGNQETQYF	TGTGCCAGTAGTTCTCCCCCTGGGGGGAACCAAGAGACCCAGTACTTC
.	TRBD2	TRBV28	TRBJ2-3	16	CASSPRWAGVTDTQYF	TGTGCCAGCAGCCCACGGTGGGCGGGAGTCACAGATACGCAGTATTTT
.	.	TRBV10-3	TRBJ2-7	11	CAISEAYEQYF	TGTGCCATCAGTGAGGCGTACGAGCAGTACTTC
.	.	TRBV10-3	TRBJ2-5	12	CAGGDRHETQYF	TGTGCCGGAGGGGACAGACACGAGACCCAGTACTTC
.	.	TRBV28	TRBJ1-5	15	CASRVAGNSNQPQHF	TGTGCCAGCAGGGTCGCAGGGAATAGCAATCAGCCCCAGCATTTT